This T cell receptor (beta chain) is drawn from a study of tumor-infiltrating lymphocytes in glioblastoma multiforme. The study, taken as a whole, reports: Functional subtype sorting of these T cells was not performed. Only one glioblastoma patient had TCR and mutation analysis.

This clonotype was seen a handful of times. Its antigen is undetermined. A junction boundary mismatches the germline segment, possibly from a read error. TCR beta libraries were built from RNA through three nested multiplex PCR rounds using modified ARM-PCR. Input was 0.5 ug total RNA, reverse-transcribed with a C-beta primer. No unique molecular identifiers were described for these TCRB libraries. Using its own MiXCR run on the multiplex PCR reads, TCRdb lists one record per CDR3 protein. Of 15,000 or so distinct CDR3 sequences detected, over 65% appear once; the ten largest clones hold roughly 49%. Germline V gene sequence: CDR1 KGHSH, CDR2 LQKENI. This CDR3 has 16 amino acids.

The gene calls are TRBV18 and TRBJ2-1; D gene ambiguous. Sequenced input: brain tumor tissue. The TCR sequence derives from a male donor with glioblastoma. The CDR3 DNA follows: TGTGCCAGCTCACCAGAGGACGCCTACTCCTACAAGGAGCAGTTCTTC. Translation gives CASSPEDAYSYKEQFF.